This T cell receptor (beta chain) was retrieved from a study of read filtering for tumor transcriptome and immune sequencing. Overall study: 8 or 9 patients were R-ISS I, roughly 17 were R-ISS II, 6 or 7 were R-ISS III. Study-level results: Compared with RNA-seq, IR-seq gave much higher clonotype depth and reliability. This fraction held mixed bone marrow immune cells after CD138-negative sorting.

Every patient had bone marrow sampled while the disease was active. From roughly 400 ng of RNA, a library with molecular barcoded alpha/delta and beta/gamma adaptors was made. In TCRdb, the reads were re-called with MiXCR into one record per CDR3 protein. In the table there are roughly 130,000 distinct CDR3 sequences, 10% to 15% of which are singletons. Per germline, CDR1 ENHRY and CDR2 SYGVKD. The CDR3 consists of 14 residues. V lost 7 bases and J lost 5; bases outside the gene matches: 4. In its sample, this clonotype was seen a few times. What it binds is not known. This clonotype originated in a donor aged 40 or over with multiple myeloma. Source material: a population of CD138-negative cells sorted from bone marrow. V and J are TRBV10-3 and TRBJ2-3; TRBD2 matches 12 bases. CDR3 coding DNA: TGTGCCATCACTAGCGGGGGGGCCGGAGATACGCAGTATTTT. It specifies CAITSGGAGDTQYF.